What follows are 9 T cell receptor beta chains derived from one specimen sequenced in a study of T cells in Graves' hyperthyroidism and ophthalmopathy. There were TCR beta CDR3 regions amplified from RNA transcripts. The HTBI set primed first-round TCR CDR3 RT-PCR. TCRdb re-analysed the multiplex PCR reads in MiXCR, keeping a single row per CDR3 protein. Among about 600,000 distinct CDR3 sequences listed, around 15% were seen once. Sequenced material: blood. The receptors originated from a woman aged 35 to 49 with Graves' ophthalmopathy.

This clonotype has a handful of counts. The chain joins TRBV14 to TRBJ2-7; no clear D. The germline gives CDR1 SGHDN, CDR2 FVKESK. This CDR3 comprises 15 residues. The V end lost 0 bases, the J end lost 1 base, and 10 bases lay between the germline ends. CDR3 bases: TGTGCCAGCAGCCAAGAGGCAGTTTTATCCTACGAGCAGTACTTC. This gives the protein CASSQEAVLSYEQYF.

This chain joins TRBV6-2 or TRBV6-3 and TRBJ1-4; 7 bases match TRBD1. Germline assignment: CDR1 MNHEY and CDR2 SVGEGT. The junction had 9 bases not matched to a gene; V was cut back by 6 bases and J by 5 bases. CDR3 length: 15 residues. This CDR3 reads CASRHLRDSNEKLFF. The CDR3 DNA reads TGTGCCAGCAGACACCTCCGGGACAGCAATGAAAAACTGTTTTTT.

This clonotype was counted at least ten times. The J gene is TRBJ1-1, the V gene TRBV27, with 9 bases matching TRBD1. Germline V CDR1 and CDR2: MNHEY, SMNVEV (reference sequence). After removal of 0 bases from V and 6 bases from J, the junction contained 5 bases not matched to a gene. This CDR3 comprises 15 residues. CDR3 nucleotide sequence: TGTGCCAGCAGTTTATCGGGGACAGGGCTTTCTGAAGCTTTCTTT. As protein: CASSLSGTGLSEAFF.

This clonotype was counted between two and nine times. The chain uses TRBV7-9 and TRBJ2-7, with unresolved D. V was cut by 5 bases and J by 0 bases, with 5 bases left in between. Germline V gene lookup returns CDR1 SEHNR and CDR2 FQNEAQ (reference sequence). CDR3 length: 12 amino acids. In DNA form, the CDR3 reads TGTGCCAGCAGCGCCGCCTCCTACGAGCAGTACTTC. The encoded protein is CASSAASYEQYF.

This clonotype came up many times. The chain employs TRBV28 and TRBJ2-1, with unresolved D. The CDR3 totals 15 residues. Trimming left V 4 bases short and J 7 bases short, with 17 bases between. Germline values: CDR1 MDHEN, CDR2 SYDVKM. DNA of the CDR3: TGTGCCAGCAGTTACGGATTAACCGGAAAAAATGAGCAGTTCTTC. Amino acids: CASSYGLTGKNEQFF.

The sample holds many counts of this clonotype. This chain connects TRBV28 to TRBJ1-2; D gene unclear. From germline, CDR1 is MDHEN and CDR2 SYDVKM. The CDR3 loop spans 13 amino acids. The V and J ends lost 3 bases and 4 bases respectively, with 9 bases between them. CDR3 loop: CASSFDGRYGYTF. CDR3 nucleotides: TGTGCCAGCAGTTTCGACGGACGCTATGGCTACACCTTC.

This clonotype was observed at least ten times. The chain employs TRBV30 and TRBJ1-2, with D maybe TRBD1 (5 bases). The CDR3 is 10 amino acids. V was clipped by 2 bases and J by 8 bases, with 6 bases between them. CDR1 and CDR2 from the germline V gene are GTSNPN and SVGIG (reference sequence). CDR3 nucleotide sequence: TGTGCCTGGAGTTCAGGGGGCTACACCTTC. Its translation is CAWSSGGYTF. The full variable domain, with the rest looked up from reference TRBV30 and TRBJ1-2, is SQTIHQWPATLVQPVGSPLSLECTVEGTSNPNLYWYRQAAGRGLQLLFYSVGIGQISSEVPQNLSASRPQDRQFILSSKKLLLSDSGFYLCAWSSGGYTFGSGTRLTVV.

This clonotype has a handful of counts. The chain carries TRBV7-3 and TRBJ1-1, with D possibly being TRBD1 (5 bases). Germline loops: CDR1 SGHTA, CDR2 FQGTGA. This CDR3 comprises 15 residues. Trimming pared 1 base from V and 4 bases from J, leaving 13 bases between. The CDR3 DNA is TGTGCCAGCAGCTTAATCGGGGGGGTGGGCACTGAAGCTTTCTTT. Amino acid sequence: CASSLIGGVGTEAFF.

This clonotype has just a few counts. This sequence joins TRBV6-1 and TRBJ1-2; perhaps TRBD1 as D (6 bases). Trimming left V 9 bases short and J 3 bases short, with 14 bases between. This CDR3 has 13 residues. Germline V gene data show CDR1 as MNHNS and CDR2 as SASEGT. CDR3 DNA sequence: TGTGCCAGTCGGACAGACTCGGACTATGGCTACACCTTC. Its protein product is CASRTDSDYGYTF.